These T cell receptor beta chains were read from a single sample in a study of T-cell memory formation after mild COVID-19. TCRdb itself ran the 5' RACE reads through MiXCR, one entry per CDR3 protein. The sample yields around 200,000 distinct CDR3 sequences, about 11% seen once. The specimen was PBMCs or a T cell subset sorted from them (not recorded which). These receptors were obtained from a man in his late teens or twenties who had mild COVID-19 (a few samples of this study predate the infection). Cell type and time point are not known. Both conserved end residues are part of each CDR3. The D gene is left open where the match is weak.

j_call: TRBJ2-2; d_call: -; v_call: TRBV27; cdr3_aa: CASSGRLQNTGELFF
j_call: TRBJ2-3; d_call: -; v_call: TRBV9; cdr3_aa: CASSLEGRGVSTDTQYF
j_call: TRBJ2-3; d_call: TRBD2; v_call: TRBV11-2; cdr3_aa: CASSLGTSGVSTDTQYF
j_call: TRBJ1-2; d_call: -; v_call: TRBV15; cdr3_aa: CATSRGVGGVRGYTF
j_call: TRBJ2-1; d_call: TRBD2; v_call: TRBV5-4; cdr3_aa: CASSTPTSGEDNEQFF
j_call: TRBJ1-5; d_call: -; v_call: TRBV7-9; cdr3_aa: CASSPLGGGSNQPQHF
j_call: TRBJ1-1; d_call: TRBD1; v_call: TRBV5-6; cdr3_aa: CASSPDRGWVTEAFF
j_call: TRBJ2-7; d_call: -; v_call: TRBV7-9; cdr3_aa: CASSPGTGWHEQYF
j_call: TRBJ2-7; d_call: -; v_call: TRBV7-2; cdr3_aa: CASSLAVVTSYEQYF
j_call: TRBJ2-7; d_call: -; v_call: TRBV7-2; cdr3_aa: CASSQDWGEQYF
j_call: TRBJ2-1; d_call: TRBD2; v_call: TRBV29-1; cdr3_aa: CSVRDYYNEQFF
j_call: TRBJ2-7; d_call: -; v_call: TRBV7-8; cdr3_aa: CASSPTGRPNWYEQYF
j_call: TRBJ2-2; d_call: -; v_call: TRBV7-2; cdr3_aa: CASSLATGTGELFF
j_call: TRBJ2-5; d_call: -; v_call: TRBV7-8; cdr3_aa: CASSLAGGPAATQYF
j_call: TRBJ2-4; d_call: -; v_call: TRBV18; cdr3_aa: CASSPFQGAKNIQYF
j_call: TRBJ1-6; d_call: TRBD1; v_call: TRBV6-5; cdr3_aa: CASSYSWDRDSPLHF
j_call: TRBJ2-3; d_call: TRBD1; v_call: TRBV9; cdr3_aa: CASSVDRGRDTQYF
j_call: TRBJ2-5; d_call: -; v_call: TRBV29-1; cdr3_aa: CSVVPGQETQYF
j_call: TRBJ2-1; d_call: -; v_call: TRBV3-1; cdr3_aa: CASSQRIERQFF
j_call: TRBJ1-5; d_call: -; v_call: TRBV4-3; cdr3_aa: CASSQVRKNQPQHF
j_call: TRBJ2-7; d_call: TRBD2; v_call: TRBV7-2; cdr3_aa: CASSLDSGGSSYEQYF
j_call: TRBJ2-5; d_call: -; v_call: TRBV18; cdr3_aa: CASSRGVEETQYF
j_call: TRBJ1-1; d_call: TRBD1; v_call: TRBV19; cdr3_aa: CASTPTGNIPEAFF
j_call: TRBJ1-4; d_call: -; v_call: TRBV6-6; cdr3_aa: CASSRRNEKLFF
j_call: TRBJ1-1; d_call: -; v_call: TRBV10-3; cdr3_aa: CAIRQTENTEAFF
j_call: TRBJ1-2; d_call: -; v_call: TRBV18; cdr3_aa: CASSRRGPGGYTF
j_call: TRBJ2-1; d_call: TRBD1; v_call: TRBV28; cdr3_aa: CASGQAGTGGNEQFF
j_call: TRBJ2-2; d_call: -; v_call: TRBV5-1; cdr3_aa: CASSLARQGHGELFF
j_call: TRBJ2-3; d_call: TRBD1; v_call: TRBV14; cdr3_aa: CASSLDSGTGKRDTQYF
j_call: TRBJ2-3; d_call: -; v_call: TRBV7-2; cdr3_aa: CASSQDSPADTQYF
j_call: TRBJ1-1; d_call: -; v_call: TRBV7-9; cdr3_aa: CASSPRASWNTEAFF
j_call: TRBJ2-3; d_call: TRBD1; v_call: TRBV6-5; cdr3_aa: CASSYLDRADTQYF
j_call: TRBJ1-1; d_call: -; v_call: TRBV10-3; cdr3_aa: CATQDGKNTEAFF
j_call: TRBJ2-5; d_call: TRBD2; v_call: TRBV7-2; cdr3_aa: CASSQDRESGGASETQYF
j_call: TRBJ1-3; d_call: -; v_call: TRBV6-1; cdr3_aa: CASSDPRTVYGNTIYF
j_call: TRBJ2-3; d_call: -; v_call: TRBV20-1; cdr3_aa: CSAPGSGRTLTPQYF
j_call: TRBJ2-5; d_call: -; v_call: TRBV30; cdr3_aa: CAWSPGYQGVVGNQYF
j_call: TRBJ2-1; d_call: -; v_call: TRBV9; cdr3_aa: CASSAAPRGRFKVNEQFF
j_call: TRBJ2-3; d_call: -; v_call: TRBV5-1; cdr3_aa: CASSPGQGRDTQYF
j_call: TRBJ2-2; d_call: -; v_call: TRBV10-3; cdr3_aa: CATRTENTGELFF
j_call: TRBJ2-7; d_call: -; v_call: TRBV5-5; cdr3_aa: CASSSGRIGYEQYF
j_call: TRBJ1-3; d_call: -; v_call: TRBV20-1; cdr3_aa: CSARDTGNTIYF
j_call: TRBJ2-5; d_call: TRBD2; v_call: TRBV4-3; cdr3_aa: CASSQDPRSSGGYQETQYF
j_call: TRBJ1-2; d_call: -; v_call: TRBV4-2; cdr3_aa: CASSQETQGYGGYTF
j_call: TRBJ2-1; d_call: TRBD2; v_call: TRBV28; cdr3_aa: CALSPFTGGGYNEQFF
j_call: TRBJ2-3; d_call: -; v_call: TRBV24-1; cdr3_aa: CATSATDTQYF
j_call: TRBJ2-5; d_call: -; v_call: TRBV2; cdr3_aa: CASSPLTDQETQYF
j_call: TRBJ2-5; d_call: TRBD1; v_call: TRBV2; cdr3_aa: CASNLQGQETQYF
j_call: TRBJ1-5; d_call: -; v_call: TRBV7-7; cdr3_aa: CASSPRAGLIWGNQPQHF
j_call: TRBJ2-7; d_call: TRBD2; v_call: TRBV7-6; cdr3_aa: CASSIRTSGGSYEQYF
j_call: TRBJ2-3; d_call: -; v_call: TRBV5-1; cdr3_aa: CASSLEGRPTDTQYF
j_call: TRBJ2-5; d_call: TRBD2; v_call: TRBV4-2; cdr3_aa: CASSHLPSASGGKETQYF
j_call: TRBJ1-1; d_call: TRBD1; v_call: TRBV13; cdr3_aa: CASSLDRGRTEAFF
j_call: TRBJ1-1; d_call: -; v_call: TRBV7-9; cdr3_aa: CASSRPLQQVPEAFF
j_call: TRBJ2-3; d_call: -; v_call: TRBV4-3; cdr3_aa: CASSQAWSSDTQYF
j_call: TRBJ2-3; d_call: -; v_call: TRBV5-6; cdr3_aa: CASSLVVDTDTQYF
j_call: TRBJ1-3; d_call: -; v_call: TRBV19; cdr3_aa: CASRASYSGNTIYF
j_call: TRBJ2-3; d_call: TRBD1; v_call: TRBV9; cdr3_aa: CASSVGGQIKDTQYF